The 18 T cell receptor beta chains below come from one sample, sequenced in a study of blood T cell repertoires in COVID-19 (dated by TCRdb to the early 2020s). Libraries were built with the immunoSEQ multiplex PCR assay. The table comes from immuneACCESS by way of TCRdb, which keeps in-frame sequences with V and J called. Part of the clones is missing from these tables; in studies checked, under half for an unresolved V gene and the rest for unknown reasons. The sample table shows 250,000 to 350,000 clones, and 89% are seen once. The ten largest clones take up under 15% of the sample. Sequencing was done on a sample of peripheral blood. The receptors were sampled from a woman aged 55-70 years with acute or convalescent COVID-19.

The count of this clone is one. The chain has TRBV2 and TRBJ1-5, with D possibly being TRBD1 (5 bases). The CDR3 sequence is 13 residues long. Trimming cost V 7 bases and J 3 bases, with 10 bases left between them. Germline V gene data show CDR1 as SNHLY and CDR2 as FYNNEI. The DNA for the CDR3 is TGTGCCAGCAATCGACAGAACAATCAGCCCCAGCATTTT. Encoded protein: CASNRQNNQPQHF. Filled out from reference TRBV2 and TRBJ1-5, the complete variable domain reads EPEVTQTPSHQVTQMGQEVILRCVPISNHLYFYWYRQILGQKVEFLVSFYNNEISEKSEIFDDQFSVERPDGSNFTLKIRSTKLEDSAMYFCASNRQNNQPQHFGDGTRLSIL.

The chain carries TRBV5-1 and TRBJ2-1; weak D call: TRBD2 (5 bases). The V gene's germline CDR1 is SGHRS and CDR2 YFSETQ. This CDR3 contains 14 residues. Trimming pared 4 bases from V and 7 bases from J, leaving 15 bases between. The CDR3 region is CASSRTGTGNEQFF. DNA for the CDR3: TGCGCCAGCAGCCGGACGGGAACGGGGAATGAGCAGTTCTTC.

The chain links TRBV7-9 to TRBJ2-1; 7 positions agree with TRBD2. CDR1 and CDR2 (germline): SEHNR, FQNEAQ (reference sequence). After removal of 4 bases from V and 7 bases from J, the junction contained 7 bases not matched to a gene. CDR3 length: 14 residues. For the CDR3, the DNA is TGTGCCAGCAGCTCGGGACTACTCGGGAATGAGCAGTTCTTC. It translates to CASSSGLLGNEQFF.

J is TRBJ1-1 and V is TRBV11-2, with D perhaps matching TRBD1 (5 bases). This CDR3 has 14 amino acids. Germline lookup yields CDR1 SGHAT and CDR2 FQNNGV. V was pared by 3 bases and J by 1 base, with 9 bases between. CDR3 sequence reads: CASSFRQGNTEAFF. The CDR3 DNA is TGTGCCAGCAGCTTCCGGCAGGGGAACACTGAAGCTTTCTTT.

This chain links TRBV11-2 with TRBJ1-2, with D possibly matching TRBD1 (5 bases). The germline CDR1 and CDR2 sequences are SGHAT and FQNNGV. V lost 4 bases and J lost 1, with 7 bases in between. CDR3 size: 13 residues. CDR3 nucleotide sequence: TGTGCCAGCAGCTCGGGACTTAACTATGGCTACACCTTC. It is translated as CASSSGLNYGYTF.

This clone was recorded once. This chain joins TRBV7-3 and TRBJ2-1, with unresolved D. The V and J ends lost 5 bases and 4 bases respectively, with 12 bases between them. The CDR3 runs to 14 residues. The germline V gene encodes CDR1 SGHTA and CDR2 FQGTGA. CDR3 sequence (DNA): TGTGCCAGCAGCCCCACCGCAGTTTACAATGAGCAGTTCTTC. Translating it yields CASSPTAVYNEQFF.

This clone was counted a single time. This sequence joins TRBV10-3 and TRBJ2-1; 7 bases are a match to TRBD2. V dropped 5 bases and J dropped 9; count of bases not matched to a gene: 10. CDR3 length: 14 residues. Germline values: CDR1 ENHRY, CDR2 SYGVKD. The CDR3 is CAISSGGGESEQFF. CDR3 in DNA: TGTGCCATCAGTTCTGGGGGAGGGGAGAGTGAGCAGTTCTTC.

The DNA for the CDR3 is TGTGCCAGCAGTCTAAAAGGGACAGGGGAACACACCTTC. Amino acid sequence: CASSLKGTGEHTF. The gene calls are TRBV27 and TRBJ1-2, with TRBD1 identical over 10 bases. CDR1 and CDR2 from the germline V gene are MNHEY and SMNVEV (reference sequence). The CDR3 is 13 residues long. With 5 bases clipped from V and 12 bases from J, the junction kept 9 bases outside the gene matches.

The chain employs TRBV13 and TRBJ2-3; 7 positions match TRBD1. Germline lookup yields CDR1 PRHDT and CDR2 FYEKMQ (reference sequence). The CDR3 is 17 amino acids. V dropped 4 bases and J dropped 3; count of bases not matched to a gene: 13. CDR3: CASSSPDRVVITDTQYF. Written as DNA, the CDR3 is TGTGCCAGCAGCTCACCTGACAGGGTTGTAATAACAGATACGCAGTATTTT.

This chain joins TRBV6-2 or TRBV6-3 and TRBJ2-1; 8 bases are a match to TRBD2. The CDR3 sequence is 16 residues long. Looked up from germline, CDR1 is MNHEY and CDR2 is SVGEGT. Trimming removed 2 bases from V and 9 bases from J; junction bases left unmatched: 12. The CDR3 here is CASSYRAGGHMGEQFF. CDR3 in DNA: TGTGCCAGCAGTTACAGGGCGGGGGGTCATATGGGTGAGCAGTTCTTC.

The CDR3, as DNA: TGTGCCAGCAACATAGGGGGCACCGGGGAGCTGTTTTTT. Translating it yields CASNIGGTGELFF. The chain couples TRBV7-2 to TRBJ2-2; a possible D gene is TRBD1 (6 bases). V lost 7 bases and J 4 bases, leaving 10 bases between the germline ends. Germline loops: CDR1 SGHTA, CDR2 FQGNSA. CDR3 length: 13 residues.

This clone was counted a few times. The rearrangement uses TRBV6-2 or TRBV6-3 and TRBJ2-5, with 8 bases identical to TRBD2. Per germline, CDR1 MNHEY and CDR2 SVGEGT. The CDR3 has 16 amino acids. Trimming cost V 0 bases and J 3 bases; bases outside gene matches: 6. CDR3 nucleotides: TGTGCCAGCAGTTACTCCCGTAGCGGGGAAAAAGAGACCCAGTACTTC. Its protein product is CASSYSRSGEKETQYF.

The gene calls are TRBV2 and TRBJ2-1; 13 bases are shared with TRBD2. The germline V gene has CDR1 SNHLY and CDR2 FYNNEI. V lost 6 bases, J lost 5 bases, and 10 bases stayed unmatched. The CDR3 runs to 17 residues. The CDR3 DNA reads as TGTGCCAGCAGGCCTACCTTACTAGCGGGGGGGGACAATGAGCAGTTCTTC. Encoded protein: CASRPTLLAGGDNEQFF.

The chain has TRBV10-3 and TRBJ2-7, with TRBD2 matching 12 bases. Looked up from germline, CDR1 is ENHRY and CDR2 is SYGVKD. The V gene end was trimmed by 4 bases and the J gene end by 4 bases; junction bases not matched to a gene: 8. This CDR3 spans 16 amino acids. CDR3 in amino acids: CAISGASGREGYEQYF. The CDR3 DNA reads as TGTGCCATCAGTGGGGCTAGCGGGAGGGAAGGATACGAGCAGTACTTC.

This clone was observed a handful of times. The CDR3 spells CASSFVGTSNTGELFF. The CDR3 DNA follows: TGTGCCAGCAGCTTTGTGGGGACTTCCAACACCGGGGAGCTGTTTTTT. The chain combines TRBV7-6 with TRBJ2-2, with a tentative D call TRBD2 (6 bases). V was clipped by 3 bases and J by 2 bases, with 13 bases between them. Germline CDR1 reads SGHVS; CDR2 reads FNYEAQ. This CDR3 region has 16 residues.

The V and J genes are TRBV10-3 and TRBJ1-2, with TRBD1 as a possible D gene (6 bases). There are 13 residues in the CDR3. Germline V gene sequence: CDR1 ENHRY, CDR2 SYGVKD. The V and J ends lost 11 bases and 6 bases respectively, with 19 bases between them. The CDR3 reads CAVRQVSANGYTF. As DNA, the CDR3 is TGTGCCGTCCGACAGGTCTCGGCAAATGGCTACACCTTC.

The V and J genes are TRBV7-6 and TRBJ2-1, with 10 bases that match TRBD1. Per germline, CDR1 SGHVS and CDR2 FNYEAQ. The CDR3 has 17 residues. The V segment lost 5 bases and the J segment 5 bases; nucleotides outside the gene matches: 12. The chain's CDR3 is CASSHHRDRGEDNEQFF. The CDR3 bases are TGTGCCAGCAGCCATCACAGGGACAGGGGTGAGGACAATGAGCAGTTCTTC.

This clone has more than one count but fewer than ten. J is TRBJ1-3 and V is TRBV5-1, with TRBD1 as a possible D gene (6 bases). The CDR3 extends over 17 amino acids. Trimming pared 0 bases from V and 0 bases from J, leaving 13 bases between. Per the germline V gene, CDR1 is SGHRS and CDR2 is YFSETQ. The CDR3 is CASSLEGVLSSGNTIYF. In DNA, the CDR3 is TGCGCCAGCAGCTTGGAGGGGGTCTTGAGCTCTGGAAACACCATATATTTT. Supplemented by reference TRBV5-1 and TRBJ1-3, the full variable domain reads KAGVTQTPRYLIKTRGQQVTLSCSPISGHRSVSWYQQTPGQGLQFLFEYFSETQRNKGNFPGRFSGRQFSNSRSEMNVSTLELGDSALYLCASSLEGVLSSGNTIYFGEGSWLTVV.